This is a list of T cell receptor beta chains from one sample in a study of shared clonotypes between healthy human individuals. The method was immunoSEQ multiplex PCR; TCRdb's version includes in-frame clones alone and lacks a portion of them. The sample lists about 530,000 clones; roughly 95% were seen once. The material sequenced was naive CD4+ T cells sorted from blood. These receptor sequences come from a woman in her twenties or thirties in good health. Each CDR3 is given with its conserved first and last residue. The D gene is left open where the match is weak. Not every row has a clone size; where given, it reads once, few, many or a size class.

J | size | V | D | DNA | CDR3
TRBJ2-7 | . | TRBV2 | . | TGTGCCAGCAGTGGACAGGGGAGGGACGAGCAGTACTTC | CASSGQGRDEQYF
TRBJ2-5 | . | TRBV14 | TRBD2 | TGTGCCAGCAGCCAGAGCGGGAGATGGGGGGAGACCCAGTACTTC | CASSQSGRWGETQYF
TRBJ1-1 | few | TRBV9 | . | TGTGCCAGCAGCGCGAACACTGAAGCTTTCTTT | CASSANTEAFF
TRBJ2-3 | . | TRBV5-1 | TRBD2 | TGCGCCAGCAGCTTATCAGCGGGAGCCACAGATACGCAGTATTTT | CASSLSAGATDTQYF
TRBJ2-2 | . | TRBV10-1 | TRBD1 | TGCGCCAGCCAGCAGGGGGCTAGAACCGGGGAGCTGTTTTTT | CASQQGARTGELFF
TRBJ2-3 | . | TRBV4-1 | . | TGCGCCAGCAGCCAAGAGGGGTCGGGCCGGTGGACAGATACGCAGTATTTT | CASSQEGSGRWTDTQYF
TRBJ1-5 | . | TRBV6-1 | . | TGTGCCAGCAGTGAAATTTCGGGGGTGGGTAATCAGCCCCAGCATTTT | CASSEISGVGNQPQHF
TRBJ2-1 | . | TRBV5-5 | TRBD2 | TGTGCCAGCAGCCTTAGGACTAGCTCTATGGGGCCCTACAATGAGCAGTTCTTC | CASSLRTSSMGPYNEQFF
TRBJ2-7 | . | TRBV7-3 | TRBD2 | TGTGCCAGCAGCTTAATGCGGGGGGCCCCCTACGAGCAGTACTTC | CASSLMRGAPYEQYF
TRBJ1-2 | . | TRBV6-5 | . | TGTGCCAGCAGGGAGGTTAATGGCTACACCTTC | CASREVNGYTF
TRBJ2-7 | . | TRBV6-1 | . | TGTGCCAGCAGGACGGACAGGGAGGGGTACGAGCAGTACTTC | CASRTDREGYEQYF
TRBJ1-1 | . | TRBV4-1 | . | TGCGCCAGCAGCCAAGAGACAGTAGGACCCACTGAAGCTTTCTTT | CASSQETVGPTEAFF
TRBJ1-2 | . | TRBV6-6 | . | TGTGCCAGCAGCGCCCCCGGGACCACCTTTTATGGCTACACCTTC | CASSAPGTTFYGYTF
TRBJ2-7 | . | TRBV7-2 | TRBD1 | TGTGCCAGCAGCTCACTGGGACAGAACTCCTACGAGCAGTACTTC | CASSSLGQNSYEQYF
TRBJ2-3 | . | TRBV5-5 | TRBD2 | TGTGCCAGCAGCTTGATCGTGGTACTAGCGGGAAGCACAGATACGCAGTATTTT | CASSLIVVLAGSTDTQYF
TRBJ2-7 | once | TRBV5-1 | . | TGCGCCAGCAGCCAAGGACGTCTCTCCTACGAGCAGTACTTC | CASSQGRLSYEQYF
TRBJ2-1 | . | TRBV7-8 | TRBD2 | TGTGCCAGCAGATATAAGCGGGAGGCCAAAAGCTCCTACAATGAGCAGTTCTTC | CASRYKREAKSSYNEQFF
TRBJ2-3 | . | TRBV19 | TRBD1 | TGTGCCAGTAGTATCGGGACAGCTAGCACAGATACGCAGTATTTT | CASSIGTASTDTQYF
TRBJ2-7 | . | TRBV28 | . | TGTGCCAGCAGCGCGAAAACCGGGAGAGGGGGTAACGAGCAGTACTTC | CASSAKTGRGGNEQYF
TRBJ1-1 | . | TRBV18 | . | TGTGCCAGCTCACCTCGTAAGGGTAGGAACACTGAAGCTTTCTTT | CASSPRKGRNTEAFF
TRBJ2-7 | . | TRBV18 | . | TGTGCCAGCTCACCACCGGGGGTCAGGGGCGGGGAGCAGTACTTC | CASSPPGVRGGEQYF
TRBJ2-7 | . | TRBV7-9 | . | TGTGCCAGCAGCTTAGTAGATTCCCCGGGCAACTACGAGCAGTACTTC | CASSLVDSPGNYEQYF
TRBJ2-2 | . | TRBV6-5 | TRBD1 | TGTGCCAGCACTATGGACAGGGATAACACCGGGGAGCTGTTTTTT | CASTMDRDNTGELFF
TRBJ1-1 | . | TRBV18 | . | TGTGCCAGCTCACCGGTGACAGGACCTTTGGGCACTGAAGCTTTCTTT | CASSPVTGPLGTEAFF